The clone carrying this TCR beta chain was counted ten times or more. The CDR3 contains 14 residues. Trimming removed 2 bases from V and 5 bases from J, with 12 bases in between. CDR1 is MNHEY, CDR2 SVGEGT, per germline. This sample is part of a study of regulatory T cells in long-lasting Graves disease. Time point in this sample: newly diagnosed GD, antithyroid drugs for less than 3 months. The TCR library used RNA extracted from PBMCs. Investigators prepared the TCR beta libraries by applying iRepertoire HTBI primers and Arm-PCR of CDR3 regions. How the authors handled the data: Across all samples, about 62 TRBV segments and roughly 14 TRBJ segments were identified. TCRdb called the multiplex PCR reads again in MiXCR, with one record for every CDR3 protein. TCRdb assigned the V and J calls; the authors' analysis was not used. The table shows roughly 420,000 distinct CDR3 sequences, with less than 15% occurring only once.

These same data were also listed under a study on T cells in Graves' hyperthyroidism and ophthalmopathy. Per that paper: Blood shared most expanded thyroid clonotypes above 0.001. Prediction of ophthalmopathy progression came a median 6.5 months pre-onset.

The rearrangement links TRBV6-2 or TRBV6-3 to TRBJ1-2, with D perhaps TRBD1 (6 bases). This sequence was found in a woman in her forties or fifties with Graves disease. The sample consisted of peripheral blood mononuclear cells (PBMCs), taken at new diagnosis, from a patient treated with antithyroid drugs. DNA of the CDR3: TGTGCCAGCAGTTACGAGGACAGAGTATATGGCTACACCTTC. Its translation is CASSYEDRVYGYTF.